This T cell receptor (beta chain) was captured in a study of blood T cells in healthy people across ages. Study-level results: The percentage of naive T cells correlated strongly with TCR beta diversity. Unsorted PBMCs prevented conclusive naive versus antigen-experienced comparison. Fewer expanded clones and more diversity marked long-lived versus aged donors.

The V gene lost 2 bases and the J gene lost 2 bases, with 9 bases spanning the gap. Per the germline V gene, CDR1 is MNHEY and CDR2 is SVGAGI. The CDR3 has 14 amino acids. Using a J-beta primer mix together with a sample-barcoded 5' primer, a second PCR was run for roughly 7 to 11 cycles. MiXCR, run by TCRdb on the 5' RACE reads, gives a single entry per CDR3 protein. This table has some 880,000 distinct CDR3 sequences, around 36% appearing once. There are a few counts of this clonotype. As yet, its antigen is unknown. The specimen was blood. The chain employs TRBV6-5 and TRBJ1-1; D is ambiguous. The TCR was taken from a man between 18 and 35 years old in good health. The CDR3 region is CASSYLGTNTEAFF. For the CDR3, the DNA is TGTGCCAGCAGTTACCTCGGAACTAACACTGAAGCTTTCTTT.